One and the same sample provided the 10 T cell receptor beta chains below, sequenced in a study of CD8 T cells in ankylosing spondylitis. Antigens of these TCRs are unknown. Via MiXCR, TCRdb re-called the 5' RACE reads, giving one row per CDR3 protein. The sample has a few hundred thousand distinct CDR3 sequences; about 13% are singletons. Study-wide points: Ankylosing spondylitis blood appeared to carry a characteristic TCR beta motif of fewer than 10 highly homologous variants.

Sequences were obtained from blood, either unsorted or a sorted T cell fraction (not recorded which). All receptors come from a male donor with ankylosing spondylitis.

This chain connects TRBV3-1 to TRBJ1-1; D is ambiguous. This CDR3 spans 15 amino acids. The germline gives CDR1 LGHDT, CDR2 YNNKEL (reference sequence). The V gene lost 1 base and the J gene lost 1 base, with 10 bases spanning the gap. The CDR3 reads CASSQVVWGNTEAFF. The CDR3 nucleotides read TGTGCCAGCAGCCAAGTGGTATGGGGGAACACTGAAGCTTTCTTT.

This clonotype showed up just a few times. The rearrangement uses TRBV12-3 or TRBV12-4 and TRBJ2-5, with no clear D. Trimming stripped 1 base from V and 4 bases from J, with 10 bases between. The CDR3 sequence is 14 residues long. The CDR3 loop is CASSLGLSSETQYF. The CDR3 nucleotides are TGTGCCAGCAGTTTAGGGCTCAGTTCAGAGACCCAGTACTTC.

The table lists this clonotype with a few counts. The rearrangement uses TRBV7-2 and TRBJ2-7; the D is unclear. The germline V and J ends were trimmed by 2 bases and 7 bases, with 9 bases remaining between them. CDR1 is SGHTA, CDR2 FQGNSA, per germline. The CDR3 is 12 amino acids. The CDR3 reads CASSLPMGEQYF. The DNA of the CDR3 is TGTGCCAGCAGCTTACCCATGGGGGAGCAGTACTTC.

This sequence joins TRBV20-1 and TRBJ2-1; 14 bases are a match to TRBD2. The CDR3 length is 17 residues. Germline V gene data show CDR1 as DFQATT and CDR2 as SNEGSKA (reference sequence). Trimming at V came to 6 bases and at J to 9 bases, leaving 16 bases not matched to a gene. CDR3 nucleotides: TGCAGTGCCGTTCCGGGAAGACTAGCGGGAGGGCCGGGTGAGCAGTTCTTC. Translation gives CSAVPGRLAGGPGEQFF.

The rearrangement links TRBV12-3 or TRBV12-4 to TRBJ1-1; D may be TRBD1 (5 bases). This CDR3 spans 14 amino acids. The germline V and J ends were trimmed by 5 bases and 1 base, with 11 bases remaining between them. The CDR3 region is CASSATGRNTEAFF. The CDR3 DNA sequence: TGTGCCAGCAGTGCAACAGGCCGGAACACTGAAGCTTTCTTT.

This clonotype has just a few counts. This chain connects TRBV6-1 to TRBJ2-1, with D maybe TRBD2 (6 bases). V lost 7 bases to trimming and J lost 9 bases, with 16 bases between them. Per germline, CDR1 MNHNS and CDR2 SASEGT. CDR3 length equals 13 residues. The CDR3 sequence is CASTSLAEGEQFF. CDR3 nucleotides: TGTGCCAGCACCTCATTAGCGGAGGGTGAGCAGTTCTTC.

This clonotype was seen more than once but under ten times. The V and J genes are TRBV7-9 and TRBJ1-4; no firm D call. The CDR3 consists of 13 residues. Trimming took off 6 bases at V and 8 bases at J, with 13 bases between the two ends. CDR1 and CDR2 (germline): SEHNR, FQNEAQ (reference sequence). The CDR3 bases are TGTGCCAGCAGGAGTGGGGTACGGGAAAAACTGTTTTTT. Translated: CASRSGVREKLFF. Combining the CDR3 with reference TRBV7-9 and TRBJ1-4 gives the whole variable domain DTGVSQNPRHKITKRGQNVTFRCDPISEHNRLYWYRQTLGQGPEFLTYFQNEAQLEKSRLLSDRFSAERPKGSFSTLEIQRTEQGDSAMYLCASRSGVREKLFFGSGTQLSVL.

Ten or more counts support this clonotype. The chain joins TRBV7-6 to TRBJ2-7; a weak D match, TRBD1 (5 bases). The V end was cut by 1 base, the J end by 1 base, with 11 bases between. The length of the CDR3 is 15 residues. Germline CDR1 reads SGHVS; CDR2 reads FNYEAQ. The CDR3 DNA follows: TGTGCCAGCAGCTTAGACCAGGGCGTTTCCTACGAGCAGTACTTC. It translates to CASSLDQGVSYEQYF.

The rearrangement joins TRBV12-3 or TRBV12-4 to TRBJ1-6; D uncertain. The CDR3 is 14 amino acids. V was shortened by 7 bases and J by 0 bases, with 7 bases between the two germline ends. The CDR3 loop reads CASKESSYNSPLHF. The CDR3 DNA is TGTGCCAGCAAGGAGAGCTCCTATAATTCACCCCTCCACTTT.

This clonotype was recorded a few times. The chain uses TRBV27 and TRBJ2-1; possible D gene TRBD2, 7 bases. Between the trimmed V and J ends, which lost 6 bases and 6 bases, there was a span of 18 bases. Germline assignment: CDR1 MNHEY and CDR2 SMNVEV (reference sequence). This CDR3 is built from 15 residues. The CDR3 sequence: CASSQRGGWGNEQFF. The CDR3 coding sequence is TGTGCCAGCAGCCAAAGGGGGGGTTGGGGCAATGAGCAGTTCTTC.